Listed below are T cell receptor beta chains from one sample, sequenced in a study of blood T cell repertoires in COVID-19. Assay: immunoSEQ multiplex PCR; the TCRdb copy retains only in-frame clones and omits some. The profile shows around 270,000 clones, 84% of them singletons. Sequencing was carried out using peripheral blood. The receptors derive from a middle-aged woman who had recovered from COVID-19. Each CDR3 is given with its conserved first and last residue. Each record gives: V gene, clone size, D gene, J gene, CDR3 DNA, CDR3 protein. A D gene is named only where the DNA matches it firmly. Where a row states a size, it is once, few, many or the class of an expanded clone; other rows omit it.

TRBV11-1,-,TRBD2,TRBJ2-5,TGTGCCAGCGGGGGAGGGCAAGAGACCCAGTACTTC,CASGGGQETQYF
TRBV2,-,-,TRBJ1-1,TGTGCCAGCGCTAAACAGGGTCTTGTCACTGAAGCTTTCTTT,CASAKQGLVTEAFF
TRBV24-1,-,-,TRBJ2-5,TGTGCCACCAGTGATGTACAGGGTTGGGAGGAGACCCAGTACTTC,CATSDVQGWEETQYF
TRBV30,few,TRBD2,TRBJ2-1,TGTGCCTGGAGGGAAACCGGGACTAGCGGGGGCAGGACCTACAATGAGCAGTTCTTC,CAWRETGTSGGRTYNEQFF
TRBV4-1,-,-,TRBJ1-2,TGCGCCAGCAGCCAAGCTGACTATGGCTACACCTTC,CASSQADYGYTF
TRBV5-5,-,-,TRBJ2-2,TGTGCCAGCAGCTTGGGGGTGGGAATAGCGTCCGGGGAGCTGTTTTTT,CASSLGVGIASGELFF
TRBV28,once,TRBD1,TRBJ1-1,TGTGCCAGCAGCCGGGGACAGGGCGTAACTCGAAGCACTGAAGCTTTCTTT,CASSRGQGVTRSTEAFF
TRBV6-5,-,TRBD1,TRBJ1-5,TGTGCCAGCAAAACAGGGGCTAGCAATCAGCCCCAGCATTTT,CASKTGASNQPQHF
TRBV2,-,TRBD1,TRBJ2-1,TGTGCCAGCAGTGAAGCGAGGACAGGCTCCGATGAGCAGTTCTTC,CASSEARTGSDEQFF
TRBV10-3,-,TRBD1,TRBJ1-5,TGTGCCATCAGCCCGGGACAGGGTGTTCGGCCCCAGCATTTT,CAISPGQGVRPQHF
TRBV28,-,-,TRBJ1-2,TGTGCCAGCAGTTTGGGGCAGGGAGGCAATGGCTACACCTTC,CASSLGQGGNGYTF
TRBV5-1,-,-,TRBJ2-6,TGCGCCAGCAGCCTAACAGGGACTGGGGCCAACGTCCTGACTTTC,CASSLTGTGANVLTF
TRBV27,-,-,TRBJ2-7,TGTGCCACTCTGGACAGTAAGCCCTACGAGCAGTACTTC,CATLDSKPYEQYF
TRBV15,few,-,TRBJ1-3,TGTGCCACCAGCGAGGTGGGAGTCCTCTCTGGAAACACCATATATTTT,CATSEVGVLSGNTIYF
TRBV7-3,once,-,TRBJ2-3,TGTGCCAGCAGCTTACAGGGATCCTATAGCACAGATACGCAGTATTTT,CASSLQGSYSTDTQYF
TRBV20-1,-,TRBD1,TRBJ1-6,TGCAGTGCTAGTGGAGATGGGACAGGGGGTTCACCCCTCCACTTT,CSASGDGTGGSPLHF
TRBV3-1/TRBV3-2,-,-,TRBJ2-5,TGTGCCAGCAGCATAGGAGGCTTAGAGACCCAGTACTTC,CASSIGGLETQYF
TRBV5-1,-,-,TRBJ2-3,TGCGCCAGCAGCTTGGCCCTGGCAGGGCTTGCAGATACGCAGTATTTT,CASSLALAGLADTQYF
TRBV29-1,-,-,TRBJ2-7,TGCAGCGTTGAATCTAGGCAGAGAGGCTACGAGCAGTACTTC,CSVESRQRGYEQYF
TRBV5-1,-,-,TRBJ2-7,TGCGCCAGCAGCTTAGGGGGGGCGCCCTACGAGCAGTACTTC,CASSLGGAPYEQYF
TRBV28,-,TRBD2,TRBJ2-1,TGTGCCAGCAGTTCAGCTGGGGGGGTGTCCTACAATGAGCAGTTCTTC,CASSSAGGVSYNEQFF
TRBV7-2,-,-,TRBJ1-2,TGTGCCAGCAGCCAATCCCGGGACATAGGCTTTGGCTACACCTTC,CASSQSRDIGFGYTF
TRBV5-1,-,TRBD1,TRBJ1-1,TGCGCCAGCAGCTTTAACAGGGGCACTGAAGCTTTCTTT,CASSFNRGTEAFF
TRBV6-5,-,TRBD1,TRBJ2-1,TGTGCCAGCAGGGGGACAGGGAGCCTGGTTGGTAAGCAGTTCTTC,CASRGTGSLVGKQFF
TRBV5-1,-,TRBD2,TRBJ2-4,TGCGCCAGCAACCCTGGACAGCGGGGGCTAGGAAACATTCAGTACTTC,CASNPGQRGLGNIQYF
TRBV10-3,-,-,TRBJ2-1,TGTGCCATCAGTGATCGGCAGGGGAACGAGCAGTTCTTC,CAISDRQGNEQFF
TRBV30,few,TRBD1,TRBJ1-3,TGTGCCTGGGGAGAGACAGGGAACTCTGGAAACACCATATATTTT,CAWGETGNSGNTIYF
TRBV7-2,once,TRBD1,TRBJ2-6,TGTGCCAGCAGCTTAGGGCAGGGGGAGCTCTTTGGGGCCAACGTCCTGACTTTC,CASSLGQGELFGANVLTF
TRBV7-2,-,TRBD1,TRBJ1-2,TGTGCCAGCAGCAAAACAGGGGGTTCCAACTATGGCTACACCTTC,CASSKTGGSNYGYTF
TRBV6-1,-,TRBD1,TRBJ2-7,TGTGCCAGCAGTCCACCGACAGGGAAAATCTACGAGCAGTACTTC,CASSPPTGKIYEQYF
TRBV11-2,-,-,TRBJ1-1,TGTGCCAGCAGCTTAGCCCTGGACATCGGGGGCACTGAAGCTTTCTTT,CASSLALDIGGTEAFF
TRBV19,-,-,TRBJ1-5,TGTGCCAGTGATAGTATTCGGGGAGGGTCTAATCAGCCCCAGCATTTT,CASDSIRGGSNQPQHF
TRBV5-4,few,-,TRBJ2-6,TGTGCCAGCAGCTTGGCGGGGGGCGGTGATGGGGCCAACGTCCTGACTTTC,CASSLAGGGDGANVLTF
TRBV3-1/TRBV3-2,-,-,TRBJ2-7,TGTGCCAGCAGCCAAGTCAGAACCTACGAGCAGTACTTC,CASSQVRTYEQYF
TRBV6-6,-,TRBD2,TRBJ2-1,TGTGGCTCCTCTCCAAAGCGGGGGGGATACAATGAGCAGTTCTTC,CGSSPKRGGYNEQFF
TRBV3-1/TRBV3-2,-,-,TRBJ1-6,TGTGCCAGCAGCCAAGATCCTAGCAGACATTCACCCCTCCACTTT,CASSQDPSRHSPLHF
TRBV5-4,-,TRBD2,TRBJ2-3,TGTGCCAGCAGCTCGAGCGGGGGGGAGGGAGATACGCAGTATTTT,CASSSSGGEGDTQYF
TRBV21-1,once,-,TRBJ2-1,TGTGCCAGCAGCCCTTCCCCCTTGTCTACTGAGCAGTTCTTC,CASSPSPLSTEQFF
TRBV5-1,-,TRBD2,TRBJ2-1,TGCGCCAGCAGCACCCAGGGACTAGCCGTCAGCAATGAGCAGTTCTTC,CASSTQGLAVSNEQFF
TRBV5-5,-,-,TRBJ1-2,TGTGCCAGCAGCCAACCATACGGGGGGAACTATGGCTACACCTTC,CASSQPYGGNYGYTF
TRBV6-5,-,-,TRBJ1-1,TGTGCCAGCAGTTACTCGAGTCAGAGGCCCACTGAAGCTTTCTTT,CASSYSSQRPTEAFF
TRBV5-1,-,-,TRBJ1-2,TGCGCCAGCAGCTTGCCCAGGCGGGGGGGCTATGGCTACACCTTC,CASSLPRRGGYGYTF
TRBV19,-,TRBD1,TRBJ1-3,TGTGCCAGTAGGAACAGGGGAAGCTCTGGAAACACCATATATTTT,CASRNRGSSGNTIYF
TRBV6-2/TRBV6-3,-,TRBD1,TRBJ2-2,TGTGCCAGCAGTTCCGGGACAGGGGACACCGGGGAGCTGTTTTTT,CASSSGTGDTGELFF
TRBV9,-,-,TRBJ1-2,TGTGCCAGCAGCGTAGAAAGGGGCGGCTACACCTTC,CASSVERGGYTF
TRBV7-2,-,-,TRBJ2-2,TGTGCCAGCAGCCCTGGGAGGTCCACCGGGGAGCTGTTTTTT,CASSPGRSTGELFF
TRBV3-1/TRBV3-2,-,-,TRBJ2-1,TGTGCCAGCAGCCGTACAGGGTTCACCTACAATGAGCAGTTCTTC,CASSRTGFTYNEQFF
TRBV15,-,TRBD1,TRBJ1-5,TGTGCCACCAGCAGGGGACAGGGGGGACATCAGCCCCAGCATTTT,CATSRGQGGHQPQHF
TRBV3-1/TRBV3-2,-,TRBD1,TRBJ1-2,TGTGCCAGCAGCCTACAGGGGGCGCGTGGCTACACCTTC,CASSLQGARGYTF
TRBV28,-,-,TRBJ1-2,TGTGCCAGCAGCAAAGGGGACACCCGTAGCTACACCTTC,CASSKGDTRSYTF
TRBV18,-,TRBD1,TRBJ1-1,TGTGCCAGCTTAACACAGGGGGGGGCTGAAGCTTTCTTT,CASLTQGGAEAFF
TRBV5-1,few,-,TRBJ2-5,TGCGCCAGCAGATCGGGACAAATCCAAGAGACCCAGTACTTC,CASRSGQIQETQYF
TRBV4-1,few,TRBD1,TRBJ1-2,TGCGCCAGCAGCCAAGAGGGGACAGGGGGTTTCGGCTATGGCTACACCTTC,CASSQEGTGGFGYGYTF